This T cell receptor beta chain derives from a study of T cells in Graves' hyperthyroidism and ophthalmopathy. The CDR3 regions of TCR beta were amplified from RNA transcripts. Carried out on the TCR CDR3, a first-round RT-PCR used the HTBI primer set. TCRdb independently ran MiXCR on the multiplex PCR reads; one entry per CDR3 protein. The sample includes about 180,000 distinct CDR3 sequences, more than 15% of them seen just once. The CDR3 has 12 residues. Trimming cost V 6 bases and J 5 bases, with 10 bases left between them. The germline CDR1 and CDR2 sequences are MNHEY and SVGEGT. Patients between 18 and 65 years old had hyperthyroidism, newly diagnosed and lasting under 2 months. A roughly 10 ml volume of fresh peripheral blood provided the PBMCs.

The TCR sequence derives from a woman in her forties or fifties with Graves' hyperthyroidism. The sample consisted of blood. The chain has TRBV6-2 or TRBV6-3 and TRBJ1-1; D is undetermined. The CDR3 spells CASREGGTEAFF. CDR3 bases: TGTGCCAGCAGGGAGGGAGGGACTGAAGCTTTCTTT.